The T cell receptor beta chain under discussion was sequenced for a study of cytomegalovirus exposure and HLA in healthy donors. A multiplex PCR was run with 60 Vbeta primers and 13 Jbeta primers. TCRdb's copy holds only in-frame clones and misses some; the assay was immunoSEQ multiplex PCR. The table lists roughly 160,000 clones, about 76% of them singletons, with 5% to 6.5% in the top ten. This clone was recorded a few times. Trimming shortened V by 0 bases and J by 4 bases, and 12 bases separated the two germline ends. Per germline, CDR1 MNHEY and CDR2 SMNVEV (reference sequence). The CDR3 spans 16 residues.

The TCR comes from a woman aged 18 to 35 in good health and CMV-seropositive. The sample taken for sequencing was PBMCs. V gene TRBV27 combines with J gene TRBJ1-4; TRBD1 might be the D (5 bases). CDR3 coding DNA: TGTGCCAGCAGTTTATCGGGGGGGGATTTTAATGAAAAACTGTTTTTT. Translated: CASSLSGGDFNEKLFF.